The clone carrying this T cell receptor beta chain showed up just a few times. This entry is derived from a study of identical twins. Each CDR3 protein gets one entry after TCRdb re-called the 5' RACE reads with MiXCR. Among a few hundred thousand distinct CDR3 sequences listed, over 5.5% were seen once. Trimming removed 5 bases from V and 0 bases from J; junction bases left unmatched: 10. The CDR3 has 16 amino acids. These records were also assigned to another study, of T cells expressing NK-cell markers.

The sequenced material came from CD8+ T cells sorted from blood. The chain couples TRBV12-3 or TRBV12-4 to TRBJ2-7; TRBD1 aligns across 7 bases. This receptor was identified in a woman aged 18-29 years in good health. CDR3 sequence reads: CASSAATGADSYEQYF. The CDR3 DNA reads as TGTGCCAGCAGTGCGGCCACAGGGGCCGACTCCTACGAGCAGTACTTC.